This is a list of T cell receptor beta chains from one sample in a study of identical twins. TCRdb reanalysed the 5' RACE reads using MiXCR and keeps one entry per CDR3 protein. Seen here are 500,000 to 650,000 distinct CDR3 sequences, 7% to 7.5% observed once, and the top ten hold 1.6%. These sequences were also reported in another study, on yellow fever vaccine responses in identical twins.

Sequencing was performed on PBMCs. These receptors originate from a woman aged 18-30 years in good health. Each CDR3 is given with its conserved first and last residue. Each record gives: J gene, V gene, D gene, clone size, CDR3 DNA, CDR3 protein. D genes are given only for firm matches. Size is stated for part of the rows, as once, few or many counts, or as a class when the clone is expanded.

TRBJ1-4,TRBV11-2,.,many,TGTGCCAGCAGCCCAGAGGGGTTGGTTTTTGAAAAACTGTTTTTT,CASSPEGLVFEKLFF
TRBJ1-1,TRBV6-1,.,many,TGTGCCAGCAATCGGGATCCGAACACTGAAGCTTTCTTT,CASNRDPNTEAFF
TRBJ2-1,TRBV5-1,TRBD1,few,TGCGCCAGCAGCTTGGGGGGACAGGGCATCGACAATGAGCAGTTCTTC,CASSLGGQGIDNEQFF
TRBJ2-1,TRBV27,TRBD2,few,TGTGCCAGCAGTTTAATCCCGTTCCTAGCGGGAGGGCCACAAAACAATGAGCAGTTCTTC,CASSLIPFLAGGPQNNEQFF
TRBJ2-7,TRBV11-1,TRBD2,.,TGTGCCAGCAGCTTAGGTCCGGGGACTAGCGAGAGCTCCTACGAGCAGTACTTC,CASSLGPGTSESSYEQYF
TRBJ1-1,TRBV20-1,TRBD1,.,TGCAGTGCGCTCGACAGGGTGGATACTGAAGCTTTCTTT,CSALDRVDTEAFF
TRBJ2-6,TRBV10-3,.,few,TGTGCCATCAGTGGCGAAGGGCGTATCTCTGGGGCCAACGTCCTGACTTTC,CAISGEGRISGANVLTF
TRBJ2-5,TRBV6-1,.,few,TGTGCCAGCAAACCCGCACACCCTACCGGGACCCAGTACTTC,CASKPAHPTGTQYF
TRBJ2-1,TRBV3-1,TRBD2,many,TGTGCCAGCAGCCAAGTTCCTAGCGGGGGGGGATGGGATGAGCAGTTCTTC,CASSQVPSGGGWDEQFF
TRBJ2-3,TRBV14,.,.,TGTGCCAGCAGCCAAGGAGGTGGGGGTACGCAGTATTTT,CASSQGGGGTQYF
TRBJ2-2,TRBV6-1,.,few,TGTGCCAGCATGAGGGGGGGCATGGACACCGGGGAGCTGTTTTTT,CASMRGGMDTGELFF
TRBJ2-5,TRBV27,TRBD2,.,TGTGCCAGCAGTTTATCTAGCGGGAGCCCGGGGGAGACCCAGTACTTC,CASSLSSGSPGETQYF
TRBJ2-1,TRBV4-2,.,.,TGTGCCAGCAGCCAATCCGAGTTCGGATTTGAGCAGTTCTTC,CASSQSEFGFEQFF